The 27 T cell receptor beta chains below come from one sample, sequenced in a study of blood T cell repertoires in COVID-19. Repertoires were generated with immunoSEQ multiplex PCR, while TCRdb's copy carries only in-frame clones and drops some. Of around 170,000 clones in the sample, less than 85% were seen once. Material: PBMCs or T cells enriched from blood (not recorded which). All receptors derive from a man aged 50-59 years who had recovered from COVID-19.

The chain uses TRBV19 and TRBJ1-5, with D perhaps matching TRBD1 (5 bases). The CDR3 is 16 residues long. Germline CDR1 LNHDA, CDR2 SQIVND (reference sequence). The germline V and J ends were trimmed by 7 bases and 1 base, with 17 bases remaining between them. In nucleotides, the CDR3 is TGTGCCAGTAATTTTCGGGGGATTGAGAGCAATCAGCCCCAGCATTTT. This encodes CASNFRGIESNQPQHF.

CDR3 DNA: TGTGCCAGCAGCAATGAGGGACAGGGGGTCACAGATACGCAGTATTTT. It is translated as CASSNEGQGVTDTQYF. This chain joins TRBV5-4 and TRBJ2-3, with TRBD1 matching over 11 bases. Germline assignment: CDR1 SGHNT and CDR2 YYREEE (reference sequence). V was clipped by 4 bases and J by 2 bases; unmatched bases: 6. This CDR3 region has 16 residues.

The chain is built from TRBV6-1 and TRBJ1-1; D may be TRBD1 (6 bases). The CDR3 is 15 residues long. Trimming removed 0 bases at V and 1 base at J, with 9 bases between. CDR1 is MNHNS and CDR2 is SASEGT in the germline V gene. The CDR3 nucleotides are TGTGCCAGCAGTGAAGCGAGGGGGTCGAACACTGAAGCTTTCTTT. The encoded protein is CASSEARGSNTEAFF.

The count of this clone is one. The J gene is TRBJ1-5, the V gene TRBV5-1; D ambiguous. Trimming stripped 2 bases from V and 1 base from J, with 4 bases between. CDR3 length: 13 amino acids. Germline V gives CDR1 SGHRS, CDR2 YFSETQ. Written as DNA, the CDR3 is TGCGCCAGCAGCTTAGCCAGCAATCAGCCCCAGCATTTT. Its translation: CASSLASNQPQHF.

The V gene is TRBV2, the J gene TRBJ1-1, with D possibly TRBD1 on 5 matching bases. The germline V and J ends were trimmed by 8 bases and 2 bases, with 15 bases remaining between them. The CDR3 runs to 14 residues. Germline CDR1 reads SNHLY; CDR2 reads FYNNEI. Written as DNA, the CDR3 is TGTGCCAGCTTTGAAGGGGCCCTAAACACTGAAGCTTTCTTT. Translation gives CASFEGALNTEAFF.

The chain uses TRBV27 and TRBJ2-1; 11 bases agree with TRBD2. The CDR3 covers 17 residues. V trimming: 6 bases; J trimming: 4 bases; junction bases outside the gene matches: 11. Germline values: CDR1 MNHEY, CDR2 SMNVEV (reference sequence). The CDR3 DNA reads TGTGCCAGCAGCCGGCCAGGAATAGCGGGGGGGTACAATGAGCAGTTCTTC. Protein sequence: CASSRPGIAGGYNEQFF.

The chain is built from TRBV5-1 and TRBJ1-5; 9 nucleotides agree with TRBD1. From germline, CDR1 is SGHRS and CDR2 YFSETQ. V lost 1 base and J lost 5; bases outside the gene matches: 10. This CDR3 region has 17 residues. In nucleotides, the CDR3 is TGCGCCAGCAGCTTGACTCCAACAGGGGGCTATTATCAGCCCCAGCATTTT. The encoded protein is CASSLTPTGGYYQPQHF. Looking up the rest from reference TRBV5-1 and TRBJ1-5 gives the full variable domain: KAGVTQTPRYLIKTRGQQVTLSCSPISGHRSVSWYQQTPGQGLQFLFEYFSETQRNKGNFPGRFSGRQFSNSRSEMNVSTLELGDSALYLCASSLTPTGGYYQPQHFGDGTRLSIL.

The rearrangement uses TRBV7-9 and TRBJ2-7; TRBD1 matches 7 bases. This CDR3 is built from 12 residues. Trimming took 3 bases from V and 6 from J; bases not matched to a gene: 2. In germline, CDR1 is SEHNR, CDR2 FQNEAQ (reference sequence). The CDR3 protein is CASSFPGGEQYF. For the CDR3, the DNA is TGTGCCAGCAGCTTCCCAGGGGGCGAGCAGTACTTC.

This chain joins TRBV10-3 and TRBJ1-2; D ambiguous. CDR3 length: 13 residues. Trimming took off 3 bases at V and 6 bases at J, with 11 bases between the two ends. Germline values: CDR1 ENHRY, CDR2 SYGVKD. This chain's CDR3 is CAISELRSDGYTF. The DNA of the CDR3 is TGTGCCATCAGTGAACTACGGTCTGATGGCTACACCTTC.

The chain combines TRBV19 with TRBJ1-2; tentative D call: TRBD1 (5 bases). The CDR3 has 15 residues. Germline lookup yields CDR1 LNHDA and CDR2 SQIVND (reference sequence). With 5 bases removed from V and 6 bases from J, the gap between germline ends came to 19 bases. The CDR3 is CASSPELPGLDGYTF. The CDR3 DNA reads as TGTGCCAGTAGTCCGGAACTCCCGGGACTTGATGGCTACACCTTC. The variable domain in full, with the rest retrieved from reference TRBV19 and TRBJ1-2, is DGGITQSPKYLFRKEGQNVTLSCEQNLNHDAMYWYRQDPGQGLRLIYYSQIVNDFQKGDIAEGYSVSREKKESFPLTVTSAQKNPTAFYLCASSPELPGLDGYTFGSGTRLTVV.

As DNA, the CDR3 is TGTGCCAGCAGCTTAGTAGGAGTGAACACTGAAGCTTTCTTT. Translation gives CASSLVGVNTEAFF. The chain joins TRBV7-2 to TRBJ1-1; D is unresolved. This CDR3 is 14 amino acids long. Germline lookup yields CDR1 SGHTA and CDR2 FQGNSA. With 1 base removed from V and 0 bases from J, the gap between germline ends came to 6 bases.

There are a few counts of this clone. J is TRBJ2-3 and V is TRBV19, with TRBD2 identical over 10 bases. V gave up 3 bases and J gave up 5 bases; unmatched junction bases: 8. This CDR3 region has 16 residues. Germline V gene sequence: CDR1 LNHDA, CDR2 SQIVND (reference sequence). The CDR3 region is CASSMASGGPVDTQYF. CDR3 in DNA: TGTGCCAGTAGTATGGCTAGCGGGGGACCGGTAGATACGCAGTATTTT.

The rearrangement links TRBV7-9 to TRBJ2-1; 7 bases line up with TRBD1. Germline CDR1 is SEHNR and CDR2 is FQNEAQ (reference sequence). The length of the CDR3 is 15 residues. V gave up 2 bases and J gave up 11 bases; unmatched junction bases: 12. In DNA, the CDR3 is TGTGCCAGCAGCTTAAGGGCAGGGGGAAAAGTAAAGCAGTTCTTC. It yields the protein CASSLRAGGKVKQFF. Based on the CDR3 plus reference TRBV7-9 and TRBJ2-1, the full variable domain is DTGVSQNPRHKITKRGQNVTFRCDPISEHNRLYWYRQTLGQGPEFLTYFQNEAQLEKSRLLSDRFSAERPKGSFSTLEIQRTEQGDSAMYLCASSLRAGGKVKQFFGPGTRLTVL.

The chain joins TRBV2 to TRBJ2-7; 8 bases fit TRBD1. Per the germline V gene, CDR1 is SNHLY and CDR2 is FYNNEI. With V trimmed by 6 bases and J by 0 bases, 7 bases remained unmatched. The CDR3 runs to 15 residues. The CDR3 DNA reads TGTGCCAGCAGGGAGGACAGGGAAAGCTCCTACGAGCAGTACTTC. Its translation is CASREDRESSYEQYF.

The rearrangement links TRBV29-1 to TRBJ2-7; D gene unclear. The germline gives CDR1 SQVTM, CDR2 ANQGSEA. Trimming cost V 6 bases and J 0 bases, with 6 bases left between them. This CDR3 has 11 residues. CDR3 DNA sequence: TGCAGCGTAACAGCCTCCTACGAGCAGTACTTC. Protein: CSVTASYEQYF.

V usage is TRBV4-2 and J usage is TRBJ2-7, with D perhaps TRBD1 (6 bases). V lost 4 bases, J lost 1 base, and 17 bases lay in between. Germline CDR1 is LGHNA and CDR2 is YNFKEQ. The length of the CDR3 is 16 residues. Written as DNA, the CDR3 is TGTGCCAGCAGCCCTGGGGCAGGGGACATTTCCTACGAGCAGTACTTC. It is translated as CASSPGAGDISYEQYF.

The CDR3 here is CASSPGQGDFGNQPQHF. CDR3 DNA: TGTGCCAGCTCACCGGGACAGGGGGATTTCGGCAATCAGCCCCAGCATTTT. V usage is TRBV18 and J usage is TRBJ1-5; 11 nucleotides agree with TRBD1. This CDR3 contains 17 residues. V shed 3 bases, J shed 2 bases, and the junction held 6 bases outside the gene matches. Germline V gene sequence: CDR1 KGHSH, CDR2 LQKENI.

The chain carries TRBV5-4 and TRBJ1-2; 9 nucleotides match TRBD1. The CDR3 has 13 amino acids. J gave up 8 bases and V 7 bases, and 9 bases lay outside the gene matches. CDR1 SGHNT and CDR2 YYREEE come from the germline V gene (reference sequence). The CDR3: CASSGQGWVGYTF. CDR3 nucleotides: TGTGCCAGCTCTGGACAGGGGTGGGTCGGCTACACCTTC.

The V gene is TRBV7-9, the J gene TRBJ2-5; D might be TRBD1 (5 bases). V was pared by 5 bases and J by 1 base, with 8 bases between. The CDR3 spans 13 residues. Germline loops: CDR1 SEHNR, CDR2 FQNEAQ (reference sequence). Written as DNA, the CDR3 is TGTGCCAGCAGCCCAGACAGCCAAGAGACCCAGTACTTC. Translation: CASSPDSQETQYF.

CDR3 nucleotides: TGTGCCAGCAGCGTAGCGGGGGGCAGGACCGGGGAGCTGTTTTTT. As protein: CASSVAGGRTGELFF. The chain recombines TRBV9 with TRBJ2-2, with D possibly matching TRBD2 (7 bases). Germline V gene data show CDR1 as SGDLS and CDR2 as YYNGEE. Between the trimmed V and J ends, which lost 0 bases and 5 bases, there was a span of 11 bases. The CDR3 totals 15 residues.

This clone has only one observation. The V call is TRBV13, the J call TRBJ2-2; no firm D call. Trimming took 7 bases from V and 1 from J, leaving 4 bases between them. Germline V gene data show CDR1 as PRHDT and CDR2 as FYEKMQ (reference sequence). The CDR3 has 12 amino acids. The CDR3 here is CASTWNTGELFF. The CDR3 DNA reads TGTGCCAGCACTTGGAACACCGGGGAGCTGTTTTTT.

CDR3 region: CASSDREGETQYF. CDR3 sequence (DNA): TGTGCCAGCAGTGACAGGGAGGGAGAGACCCAGTACTTC. The chain couples TRBV6-1 to TRBJ2-5; TRBD2 agrees at 7 bases. Germline lookup yields CDR1 MNHNS and CDR2 SASEGT. The CDR3 length is 13 residues. With V trimmed by 3 bases and J by 4 bases, 2 bases remained unmatched.

V and J are TRBV6-6 and TRBJ1-1; 9 bases align to TRBD1. Trimming took 6 bases from V and 4 from J; bases not matched to a gene: 6. CDR1 is MNHNY, CDR2 SVGAGI, per germline (reference sequence). This CDR3 region has 14 residues. Here the CDR3 DNA reads TGTGCCAGCAGGGACGACAGGGGGAGCACTGAAGCTTTCTTT. Its protein product is CASRDDRGSTEAFF.

The chain is built from TRBV5-6 and TRBJ2-7, with a tentative D call TRBD1 (6 bases). V lost 3 bases and J lost 5, with 9 bases in between. CDR1 and CDR2 from the germline V gene are SGHDT and YYEEEE. The CDR3 is 12 amino acids. The CDR3 DNA reads as TGTGCCAGCAGCTACAGGGCCCACGAGCAGTACTTC. Translated, it gives CASSYRAHEQYF.

V and J are TRBV6-5 and TRBJ1-1; 7 bases fit TRBD1. V lost 6 bases and J lost 1; bases outside the gene matches: 8. The CDR3 covers 15 residues. Looked up from germline, CDR1 is MNHEY and CDR2 is SVGAGI. For the CDR3, the DNA is TGTGCCAGCAGCAAAGGGGGCCTGGGGAACACTGAAGCTTTCTTT. Protein sequence: CASSKGGLGNTEAFF.

The rearrangement joins TRBV10-1 to TRBJ2-7, with TRBD1 matching 8 bases. With 4 bases clipped from V and 4 bases from J, the junction kept 3 bases outside the gene matches. Germline lookup yields CDR1 WNHNN and CDR2 SYGVQD (reference sequence). The CDR3 sequence is 13 residues long. The CDR3 region is CASSGQGMYEQYF. The CDR3 nucleotides read TGCGCCAGCAGTGGACAGGGGATGTACGAGCAGTACTTC.

The chain links TRBV2 to TRBJ2-2; 11 positions match TRBD1. With 6 bases clipped from V and 7 bases from J, the junction kept 10 bases outside the gene matches. The V gene's germline CDR1 is SNHLY and CDR2 FYNNEI. This CDR3 region has 16 residues. CDR3 in DNA: TGTGCCAGCAGCGACTCCCGGACAGGGGGCGGCGGGGAGCTGTTTTTT. Encoded protein: CASSDSRTGGGGELFF.